The 16 T cell receptor beta chains reported below all come from one sample, sequenced in a study of OX40 agonist ivuxolimab in advanced cancers. Method: immunoSEQ multiplex PCR; TCRdb's copy keeps in-frame clones and lacks some. The repertoire holds around 28,000 clones, with about 87% as singletons. The material sequenced was CD4+ or CD8+ T cells sorted from blood, taken in a trial of the OX40 agonist ivuxolimab. The receptors shown here come from an adult with an advanced solid tumor such as melanoma, head and neck, liver or kidney cancer.

This sequence joins TRBV7-6 and TRBJ2-7, with TRBD2 identical over 10 bases. This CDR3 is built from 16 residues. Losses at the gene ends were 6 bases for V and 1 base for J; bases not matched to a gene: 9. Germline values: CDR1 SGHVS, CDR2 FNYEAQ. CDR3 sequence (DNA): TGTGCCAGCAGGCCTAGACTAGCGGGCGAATCCTACGAGCAGTACTTC. This encodes CASRPRLAGESYEQYF.

V and J are TRBV28 and TRBJ2-1; TRBD2 matches at 8 bases. Looked up from germline, CDR1 is MDHEN and CDR2 is SYDVKM. CDR3 length: 15 residues. The junction had 8 bases not matched to a gene; V was cut back by 6 bases and J by 4 bases. The CDR3 nucleotides are TGTGCCAGCAGCAGACTAGCGAGAGATTACAATGAGCAGTTCTTC. It yields the protein CASSRLARDYNEQFF. The full variable domain, rest sourced from reference TRBV28 and TRBJ2-1, is DVKVTQSSRYLVKRTGEKVFLECVQDMDHENMFWYRQDPGLGLRLIYFSYDVKMKEKGDIPEGYSVSREKKERFSLILESASTNQTSMYLCASSRLARDYNEQFFGPGTRLTVL.

There are a few counts of this clone. This chain joins TRBV19 and TRBJ1-1; D uncertain. Germline V CDR1 and CDR2: LNHDA, SQIVND (reference sequence). V lost 3 bases and J lost 0, with 8 bases in between. This CDR3 is 14 amino acids long. Here the CDR3 reads CASSIRNLNTEAFF. The CDR3 region has the DNA TGTGCCAGTAGTATCCGGAACCTGAACACTGAAGCTTTCTTT.

This chain connects TRBV28 to TRBJ1-5; D unresolved. V was clipped by 3 bases and J by 6 bases, with 12 bases between them. The CDR3 contains 14 residues. The germline V gene encodes CDR1 MDHEN and CDR2 SYDVKM. The CDR3 loop is CASSFIGLGQPQHF. The DNA of the CDR3 is TGTGCCAGCAGTTTTATAGGGTTAGGTCAGCCCCAGCATTTT.

V is TRBV18 and J is TRBJ2-5; TRBD1 might be the D (5 bases). The V and J ends lost 2 bases and 1 base respectively, with 11 bases between them. In germline, CDR1 is KGHSH, CDR2 LQKENI. The CDR3 is 15 amino acids. In nucleotides, the CDR3 is TGTGCCAGCTCACCAAGCGCGACAGCCCAAGAGACCCAGTACTTC. This codes for CASSPSATAQETQYF.

The gene calls are TRBV5-4 and TRBJ1-2; D may be TRBD1 (5 bases). The CDR3 spans 14 residues. Germline-derived CDR1 and CDR2 are SGHNT and YYREEE (reference sequence). Trimming left V 1 base short and J 0 bases short, with 7 bases between. CDR3 protein: CASSLQGSNYGYTF. The CDR3 bases are TGTGCCAGCAGCTTGCAGGGATCTAACTATGGCTACACCTTC. The full variable domain, rest sourced from reference TRBV5-4 and TRBJ1-2, is ETGVTQSPTHLIKTRGQQVTLRCSSQSGHNTVSWYQQALGQGPQFIFQYYREEENGRGNFPPRFSGLQFPNYSSELNVNALELDDSALYLCASSLQGSNYGYTFGSGTRLTVV.

This sequence joins TRBV9 and TRBJ2-7; TRBD1 matches at 8 bases. Germline V CDR1 and CDR2: SGDLS, YYNGEE. Losses at the gene ends were 3 bases for V and 0 bases for J; bases not matched to a gene: 5. The CDR3 runs 15 residues. The CDR3 coding sequence is TGTGCCAGCAGCGCCCCAGGGGGCAGCTCCTACGAGCAGTACTTC. This sequence encodes CASSAPGGSSYEQYF.

The chain carries TRBV6-1 and TRBJ1-2; D uncertain. CDR3 length equals 11 residues. Between the trimmed V and J ends, which lost 4 bases and 8 bases, there was a span of 8 bases. Germline V gene data show CDR1 as MNHNS and CDR2 as SASEGT. This chain's CDR3 is CASSASGGYTF. The CDR3 region has the DNA TGTGCCAGCAGTGCCTCGGGAGGCTACACCTTC.

The genes are TRBV5-6 and TRBJ2-1; tentatively, D is TRBD2 (6 bases). V was shortened by 0 bases and J by 6 bases, with 16 bases between the two germline ends. The CDR3 spans 16 residues. Germline lookup yields CDR1 SGHDT and CDR2 YYEEEE. CDR3 in amino acids: CASSLALRLEGNEQFF. The CDR3 DNA reads as TGTGCCAGCAGCTTGGCCCTTAGACTAGAAGGCAATGAGCAGTTCTTC.

This chain joins TRBV7-2 and TRBJ2-2, with 11 bases fitting TRBD2. J was trimmed by 6 bases and V by 5 bases; bases with no gene match: 5. The germline V gene has CDR1 SGHTA and CDR2 FQGNSA. CDR3 length equals 15 residues. CDR3 in DNA: TGTGCCAGCAGCCTTAGCGGGGGGGCTGCCGGGGAGCTGTTTTTT. Translating it yields CASSLSGGAAGELFF.

Details on this clone: This sample also contains other DNA sequences that code for the same CDR3. The chain is built from TRBV13 and TRBJ2-7; D unresolved. The CDR3 has 12 amino acids. The germline V and J ends were trimmed by 3 bases and 5 bases, with 8 bases remaining between them. Germline CDR1 is PRHDT and CDR2 is FYEKMQ (reference sequence). The CDR3, as DNA: TGTGCCAGCAGCTTGGGTGGGGACGAGCAGTACTTC. Amino acid sequence: CASSLGGDEQYF.

CDR3 amino acids: CASSLLRLNYGYTF. The CDR3 bases are TGTGCCAGCAGTTTACTACGGCTTAACTATGGCTACACCTTC. V usage is TRBV28 and J usage is TRBJ1-2; D is unresolved. V dropped 2 bases and J dropped 1 base, with 8 bases sitting between them. The V gene's germline CDR1 is MDHEN and CDR2 SYDVKM. This CDR3 has 14 residues.

J is TRBJ2-4 and V is TRBV27; 12 positions match TRBD2. The CDR3 length is 16 residues. With V trimmed by 4 bases and J by 7 bases, 8 bases remained unmatched. Germline V lookup: CDR1 MNHEY, CDR2 SMNVEV (reference sequence). The CDR3 loop is CASSSRLAGVLNIQYF. For the CDR3, the DNA is TGTGCCAGCAGTTCCCGACTAGCGGGAGTTTTGAACATTCAGTACTTC.

The chain recombines TRBV11-2 with TRBJ2-3, with TRBD1 matching 8 bases. The length of the CDR3 is 15 residues. After removal of 4 bases from V and 2 bases from J, the junction contained 5 bases not matched to a gene. Germline V gene lookup returns CDR1 SGHAT and CDR2 FQNNGV. In DNA form, the CDR3 reads TGTGCCAGCAGCTCGGACAGGGCTCACACAGATACGCAGTATTTT. Protein product: CASSSDRAHTDTQYF.

The gene calls are TRBV13 and TRBJ1-4; 7 bases align to TRBD1. Looked up from germline, CDR1 is PRHDT and CDR2 is FYEKMQ (reference sequence). The CDR3 spans 16 residues. Losses at the gene ends were 4 bases for V and 2 bases for J; bases not matched to a gene: 7. The CDR3 DNA reads TGTGCCAGCAGCTCGACCGACAGGGCTACTAATGAAAAACTGTTTTTT. The encoded protein is CASSSTDRATNEKLFF.

The V gene is TRBV2, the J gene TRBJ2-5, with D perhaps matching TRBD1 (6 bases). The germline V and J ends were trimmed by 9 bases and 3 bases, with 11 bases remaining between them. The CDR3 has 12 residues. Looked up from germline, CDR1 is SNHLY and CDR2 is FYNNEI. The CDR3 coding sequence is TGTGCCAGTTACAGGGCAGAAGAGACCCAGTACTTC. Translated: CASYRAEETQYF.